The TCR beta chain under discussion was sequenced for a study of T cell repertoires in cytomegalovirus infection. The V end lost 2 bases, the J end lost 4 bases, and 7 bases lay between the germline ends. Germline V gene sequence: CDR1 SGHDN, CDR2 FVKESK. The CDR3 has 13 amino acids. Each CDR3 protein is one row after TCRdb ran MiXCR on the reads. The data show under 350,000 distinct CDR3 sequences, more than 8% seen once. V gene TRBV14 combines with J gene TRBJ2-3, with unresolved D. The sequenced material came from PBMCs. The receptor was isolated from a human donor in good health (CMV status not recorded). Some clones in this sample may be carry-over from other donors' samples. CDR3 coding DNA: TGTGCCAGCAGCCAAAACTCCCCAGATACGCAGTATTTT. Its translation: CASSQNSPDTQYF.